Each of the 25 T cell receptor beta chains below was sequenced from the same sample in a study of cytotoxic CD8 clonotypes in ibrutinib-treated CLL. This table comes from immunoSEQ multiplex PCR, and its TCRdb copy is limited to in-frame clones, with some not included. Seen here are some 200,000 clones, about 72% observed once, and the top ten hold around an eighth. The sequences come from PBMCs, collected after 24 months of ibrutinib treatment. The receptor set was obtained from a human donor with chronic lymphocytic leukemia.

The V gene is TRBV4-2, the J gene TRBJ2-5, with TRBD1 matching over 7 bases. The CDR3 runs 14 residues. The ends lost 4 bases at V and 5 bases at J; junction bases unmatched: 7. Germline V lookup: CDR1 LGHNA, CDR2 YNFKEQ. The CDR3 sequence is CASSLTGATETQYF. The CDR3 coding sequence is TGTGCCAGCAGCCTCACAGGGGCCACTGAGACCCAGTACTTC.

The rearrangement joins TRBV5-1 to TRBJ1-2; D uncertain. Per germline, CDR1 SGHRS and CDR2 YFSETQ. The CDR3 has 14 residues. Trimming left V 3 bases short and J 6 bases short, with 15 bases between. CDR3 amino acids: CASSSSPRVDGYTF. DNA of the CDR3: TGCGCCAGCAGCTCATCTCCGCGGGTCGATGGCTACACCTTC.

The CDR3 loop is CASGSPAGDDLEQYF. As DNA, the CDR3 is TGTGCTAGTGGTTCCCCGGCGGGAGATGATTTAGAGCAGTACTTC. The chain uses TRBV12-5 and TRBJ2-7; the match to TRBD2 covers 7 bases. CDR1 is LGHNT and CDR2 is FRNRAP in the germline V gene. With V trimmed by 4 bases and J by 7 bases, 13 bases remained unmatched. This CDR3 is 15 amino acids long.

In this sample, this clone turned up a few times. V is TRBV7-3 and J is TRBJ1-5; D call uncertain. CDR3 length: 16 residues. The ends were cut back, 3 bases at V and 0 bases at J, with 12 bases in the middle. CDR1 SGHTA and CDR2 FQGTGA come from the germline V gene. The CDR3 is CASSLRCGDSNQPQHF. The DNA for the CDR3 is TGTGCCAGCAGCTTGAGGTGTGGCGATAGCAATCAGCCCCAGCATTTT.

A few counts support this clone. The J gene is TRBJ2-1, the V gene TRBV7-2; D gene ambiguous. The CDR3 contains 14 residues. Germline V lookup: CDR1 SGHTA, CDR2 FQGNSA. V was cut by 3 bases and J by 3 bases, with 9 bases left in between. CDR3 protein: CASSFERIYNEQFF. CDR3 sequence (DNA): TGTGCCAGCAGCTTCGAAAGAATCTACAATGAGCAGTTCTTC.

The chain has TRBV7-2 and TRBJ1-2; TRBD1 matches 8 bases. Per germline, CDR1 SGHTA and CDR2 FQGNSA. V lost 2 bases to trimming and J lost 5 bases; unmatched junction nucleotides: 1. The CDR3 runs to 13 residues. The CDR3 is CASSLTGGYGYTF. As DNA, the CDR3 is TGTGCCAGCAGCTTAACAGGGGGTTATGGCTACACCTTC.

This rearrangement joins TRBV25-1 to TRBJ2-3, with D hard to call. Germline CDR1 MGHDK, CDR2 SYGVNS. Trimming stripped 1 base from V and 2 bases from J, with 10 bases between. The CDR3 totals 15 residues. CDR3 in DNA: TGTGCCAGCAGTGAATCTGGCAGGTACACAGATACGCAGTATTTT. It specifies CASSESGRYTDTQYF. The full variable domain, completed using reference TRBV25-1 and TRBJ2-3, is EADIYQTPRYLVIGTGKKITLECSQTMGHDKMYWYQQDPGMELHLIHYSYGVNSTEKGDLSSESTVSRIRTEHFPLTLESARPSHTSQYLCASSESGRYTDTQYFGPGTRLTVL.

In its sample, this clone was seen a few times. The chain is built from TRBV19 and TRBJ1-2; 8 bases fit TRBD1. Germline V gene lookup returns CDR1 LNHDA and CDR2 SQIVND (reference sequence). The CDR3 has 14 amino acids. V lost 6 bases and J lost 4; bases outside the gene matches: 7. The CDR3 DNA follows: TGTGCCAGTAGGCCGCAGGGGGCCTTCTATGGCTACACCTTC. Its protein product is CASRPQGAFYGYTF.

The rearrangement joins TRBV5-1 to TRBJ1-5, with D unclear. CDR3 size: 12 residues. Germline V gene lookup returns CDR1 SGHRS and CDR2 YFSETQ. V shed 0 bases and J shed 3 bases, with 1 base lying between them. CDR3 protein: CASSLDNQPQHF. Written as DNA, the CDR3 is TGCGCCAGCAGCTTGGACAATCAGCCCCAGCATTTT.

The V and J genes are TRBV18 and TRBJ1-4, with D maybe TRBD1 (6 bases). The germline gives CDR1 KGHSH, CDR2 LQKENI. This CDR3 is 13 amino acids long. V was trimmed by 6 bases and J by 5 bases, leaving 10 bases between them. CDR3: CASSGGRNEKLFF. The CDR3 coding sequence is TGTGCCAGCTCCGGGGGCAGGAATGAAAAACTGTTTTTT.

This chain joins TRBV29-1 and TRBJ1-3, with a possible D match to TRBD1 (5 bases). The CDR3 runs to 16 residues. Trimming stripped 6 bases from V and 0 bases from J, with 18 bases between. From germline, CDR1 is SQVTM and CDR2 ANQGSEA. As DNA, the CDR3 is TGCAGCGTCCAGGGACCGATAACGAGCTCTGGAAACACCATATATTTT. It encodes CSVQGPITSSGNTIYF.

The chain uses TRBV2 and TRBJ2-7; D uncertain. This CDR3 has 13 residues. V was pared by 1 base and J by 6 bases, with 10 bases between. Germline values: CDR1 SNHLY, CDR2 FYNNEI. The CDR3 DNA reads TGTGCCAGCAGTGAAGTACTTAGAGGCGAGCAGTACTTC. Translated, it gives CASSEVLRGEQYF.

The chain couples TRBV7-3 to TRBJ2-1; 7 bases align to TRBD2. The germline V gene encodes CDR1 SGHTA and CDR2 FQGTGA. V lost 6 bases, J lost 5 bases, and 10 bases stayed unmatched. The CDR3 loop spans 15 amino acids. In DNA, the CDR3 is TGTGCCAGCAGGGAAAGGGTAGCGGGCGACAATGAGCAGTTCTTC. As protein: CASRERVAGDNEQFF.

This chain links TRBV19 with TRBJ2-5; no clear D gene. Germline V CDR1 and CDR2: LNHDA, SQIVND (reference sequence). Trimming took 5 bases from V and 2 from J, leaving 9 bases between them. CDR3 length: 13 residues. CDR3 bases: TGTGCCAGTAGTTCGTGGGGACAAGAGACCCAGTACTTC. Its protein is CASSSWGQETQYF.

DNA for the CDR3: TGTGCCAGCAGCTTCCGCGGGAGGGCCACAGATACGCAGTATTTT. It codes for CASSFRGRATDTQYF. The gene calls are TRBV7-2 and TRBJ2-3, with 9 bases fitting TRBD2. V was pared by 3 bases and J by 2 bases, with 3 bases of the junction left unmatched. Germline CDR1 reads SGHTA; CDR2 reads FQGNSA. The CDR3 consists of 15 residues.

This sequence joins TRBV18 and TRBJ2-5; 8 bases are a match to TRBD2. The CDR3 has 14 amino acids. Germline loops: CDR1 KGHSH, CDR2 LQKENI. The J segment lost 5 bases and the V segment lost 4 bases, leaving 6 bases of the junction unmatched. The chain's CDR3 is CASSRTRGRETQYF. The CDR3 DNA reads TGTGCCAGCTCACGAACGCGCGGGAGGGAGACCCAGTACTTC.

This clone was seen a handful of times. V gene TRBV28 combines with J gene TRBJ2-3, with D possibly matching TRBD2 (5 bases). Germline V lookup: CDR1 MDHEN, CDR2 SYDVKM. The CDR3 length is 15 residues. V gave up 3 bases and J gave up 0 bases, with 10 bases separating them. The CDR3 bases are TGTGCCAGCAGTTTCTTGCGGGCCAGCACAGATACGCAGTATTTT. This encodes CASSFLRASTDTQYF.

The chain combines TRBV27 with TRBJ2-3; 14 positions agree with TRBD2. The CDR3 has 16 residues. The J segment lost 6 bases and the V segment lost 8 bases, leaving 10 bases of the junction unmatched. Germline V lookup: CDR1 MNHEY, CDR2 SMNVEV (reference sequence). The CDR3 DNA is TGTGCCAGCTCCCCGGGACTAGCGGGGGAGGGGGATACGCAGTATTTT. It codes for CASSPGLAGEGDTQYF.

The CDR3 reads CASSYSTGANTGELFF. In nucleotides, the CDR3 is TGTGCCAGCAGTTACTCGACAGGAGCGAACACCGGGGAGCTGTTTTTT. The rearrangement links TRBV6-5 to TRBJ2-2, with D perhaps TRBD1 (6 bases). V dropped 0 bases and J dropped 0 bases, with 8 bases sitting between them. This CDR3 region has 16 residues. Germline V CDR1 and CDR2: MNHEY, SVGAGI.

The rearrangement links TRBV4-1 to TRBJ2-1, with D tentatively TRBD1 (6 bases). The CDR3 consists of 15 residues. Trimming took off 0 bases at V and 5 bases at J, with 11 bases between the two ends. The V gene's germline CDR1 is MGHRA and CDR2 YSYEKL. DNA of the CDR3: TGCGCCAGCAGCCAAGATTTAGGACAGAACAATGAGCAGTTCTTC. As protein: CASSQDLGQNNEQFF.

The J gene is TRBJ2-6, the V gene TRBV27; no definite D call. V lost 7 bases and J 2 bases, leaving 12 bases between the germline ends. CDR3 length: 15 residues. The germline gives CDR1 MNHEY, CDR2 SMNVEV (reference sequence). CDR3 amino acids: CASTSILTGANVLTF. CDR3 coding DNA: TGTGCCAGCACCTCGATACTTACTGGGGCCAACGTCCTGACTTTC.

The CDR3, as DNA: TGTGCCTGGAGTGTAAGTAAATGGGGGTCTGAAGCTTTCTTT. Protein sequence: CAWSVSKWGSEAFF. The chain employs TRBV30 and TRBJ1-1, with D possibly being TRBD1 (5 bases). The V gene lost 0 bases and the J gene lost 6 bases, with 14 bases spanning the gap. The germline gives CDR1 GTSNPN, CDR2 SVGIG (reference sequence). The CDR3 sequence is 14 residues long. Using reference TRBV30 and TRBJ1-1 for the parts outside the CDR3, the full variable domain is SQTIHQWPATLVQPVGSPLSLECTVEGTSNPNLYWYRQAAGRGLQLLFYSVGIGQISSEVPQNLSASRPQDRQFILSSKKLLLSDSGFYLCAWSVSKWGSEAFFGQGTRLTVV.

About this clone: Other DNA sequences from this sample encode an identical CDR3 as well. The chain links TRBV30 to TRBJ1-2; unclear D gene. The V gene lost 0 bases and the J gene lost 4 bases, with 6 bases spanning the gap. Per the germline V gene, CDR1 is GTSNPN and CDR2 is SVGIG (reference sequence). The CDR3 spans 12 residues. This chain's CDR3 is CAWSVTGYGYTF. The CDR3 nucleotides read TGTGCCTGGAGTGTGACGGGCTATGGCTACACCTTC.

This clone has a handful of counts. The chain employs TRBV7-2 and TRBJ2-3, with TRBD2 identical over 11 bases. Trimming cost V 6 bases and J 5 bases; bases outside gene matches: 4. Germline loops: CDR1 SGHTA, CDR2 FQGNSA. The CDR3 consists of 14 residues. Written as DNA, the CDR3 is TGTGCCAGCAGGGATGGACTAGCGGGAGATACGCAGTATTTT. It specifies CASRDGLAGDTQYF.

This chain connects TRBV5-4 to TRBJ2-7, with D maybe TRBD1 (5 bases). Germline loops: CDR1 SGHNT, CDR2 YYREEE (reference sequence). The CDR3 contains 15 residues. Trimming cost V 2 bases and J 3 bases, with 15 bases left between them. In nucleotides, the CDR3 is TGTGCCAGCAGCTTTACGGGTCATAGGGGCTACGAGCAGTACTTC. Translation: CASSFTGHRGYEQYF.